The clone carrying this T cell receptor beta chain was found a few times. The antigen is undetermined. The source of the sample is a study of blood T cells in healthy people across ages. Findings of the study overall: A strong correlation between TCR beta diversity and naive T cell percentage was seen.

It was with a sample-barcoded 5' primer and a J-beta primer mix that a second PCR of roughly 7 to 12 cycles was run. MiXCR, applied by TCRdb to the 5' RACE reads, yields one record per CDR3 protein. Of roughly 860,000 distinct CDR3 sequences listed, 62% are singletons. V lost 3 bases to trimming and J lost 3 bases, with 7 bases between them. CDR3 length: 12 amino acids. Germline CDR1 is SGDLS and CDR2 is YYNGEE. The specimen was blood. The receptor was isolated from a young man in good health. The chain has TRBV9 and TRBJ2-7; possibly TRBD2 for D (5 bases). The CDR3 reads CASSGDYYEQYF. CDR3 in DNA: TGTGCCAGCAGCGGCGACTACTACGAGCAGTACTTC.